The present T cell receptor (beta chain) was sequenced within a study of cytomegalovirus exposure and HLA in healthy donors. It was with 60 Vbeta and 13 Jbeta primers that the PCR ran. The method was immunoSEQ multiplex PCR; TCRdb's version includes in-frame clones alone and lacks a portion of them. The sample shows around 250,000 clones, about 93% of them seen only once. Sequenced sample: PBMCs. The source is a girl aged 2-10 years in good health and CMV-seronegative.

The CDR3 sequence is CASSPPPLASGEQFF. CDR3 bases: TGTGCCAGCAGCCCTCCCCCGCTAGCGTCGGGTGAGCAGTTCTTC. This chain links TRBV9 with TRBJ2-1, with D perhaps matching TRBD2 (6 bases). Germline CDR1 reads SGDLS; CDR2 reads YYNGEE. The CDR3 totals 15 residues. Trimming shortened V by 4 bases and J by 9 bases, and 20 bases separated the two germline ends.